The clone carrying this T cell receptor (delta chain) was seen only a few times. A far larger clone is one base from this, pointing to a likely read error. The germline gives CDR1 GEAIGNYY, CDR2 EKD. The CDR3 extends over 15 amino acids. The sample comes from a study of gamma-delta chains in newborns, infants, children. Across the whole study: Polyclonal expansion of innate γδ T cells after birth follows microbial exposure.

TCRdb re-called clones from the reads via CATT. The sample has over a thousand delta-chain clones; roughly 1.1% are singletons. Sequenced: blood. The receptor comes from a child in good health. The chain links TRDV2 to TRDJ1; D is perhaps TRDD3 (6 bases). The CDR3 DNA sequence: TGTGCCTGTGACACCGTTGGATACATGGCCGATAAACCCATCTTT. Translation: CACDTVGYMADKPIF.